One sample yielded the 27 T cell receptor beta chains listed below, sequenced in a study of cytomegalovirus exposure and HLA in healthy donors. Use of 60 Vbeta and 13 Jbeta primers characterized the PCR. Using immunoSEQ multiplex PCR, the repertoire was profiled, and TCRdb retains in-frame clones only, with some absent. The table includes about 120,000 clones, 50% to 80% detected once. The sequenced sample was PBMCs. These receptors were obtained from a woman aged 40 to 50 in good health and CMV-seropositive.

Only a few counts were recorded for this clone. V gene TRBV7-6 combines with J gene TRBJ1-1; the D is unclear. The CDR3 covers 13 residues. Trimming removed 1 base from V and 3 bases from J, with 6 bases in between. Germline V gene lookup returns CDR1 SGHVS and CDR2 FNYEAQ. The CDR3 DNA reads TGTGCCAGCAGCTTAGGGCAATACACTGAAGCTTTCTTT. This translates into CASSLGQYTEAFF.

V and J are TRBV13 and TRBJ1-4; 9 bases match TRBD1. V shed 5 bases, J shed 7 bases, and the junction held 5 bases outside the gene matches. This CDR3 has 14 residues. CDR1 and CDR2 (germline): PRHDT, FYEKMQ (reference sequence). The CDR3 DNA is TGTGCCAGCAGCAAGACAGGGGGAGTTGAAAAACTGTTTTTT. This translates into CASSKTGGVEKLFF.

The rearrangement links TRBV19 to TRBJ2-7; 11 nucleotides align to TRBD2. This CDR3 spans 15 amino acids. Germline V gene lookup returns CDR1 LNHDA and CDR2 SQIVND (reference sequence). The junction had 6 bases not matched to a gene; V was cut back by 5 bases and J by 3 bases. The CDR3: CASSPGTSGYYEQYF. Written as DNA, the CDR3 is TGTGCCAGTAGTCCTGGGACTAGCGGATACTACGAGCAGTACTTC.

The chain employs TRBV6-1 and TRBJ1-1; D remains ambiguous. The V and J ends lost 5 bases and 0 bases respectively, with 10 bases between them. Germline CDR1 MNHNS, CDR2 SASEGT. This CDR3 is built from 14 residues. The CDR3, as DNA: TGTGCCAGCAGTTCCTCCCCAGTGAACACTGAAGCTTTCTTT. This translates into CASSSSPVNTEAFF.

J is TRBJ2-2 and V is TRBV28; 7 bases fit TRBD1. The length of the CDR3 is 16 residues. The ends lost 7 bases at V and 3 bases at J; junction bases unmatched: 11. Germline V CDR1 and CDR2: MDHEN, SYDVKM. The CDR3 coding sequence is TGTGCCAGCATCCTAGGGGGACAGAGGTACACCGGGGAGCTGTTTTTT. This codes for CASILGGQRYTGELFF.

J is TRBJ2-7 and V is TRBV7-9, with a weak D call TRBD1 (6 bases). V lost 5 bases to trimming and J lost 2 bases, with 10 bases between them. This CDR3 is 13 amino acids long. Germline V CDR1 and CDR2: SEHNR, FQNEAQ (reference sequence). The CDR3: CASSPQGTYEQYF. The DNA for the CDR3 is TGTGCCAGCAGCCCCCAGGGGACCTACGAGCAGTACTTC.

The V gene is TRBV5-8, the J gene TRBJ1-3; a possible D gene is TRBD1 (6 bases). Germline assignment: CDR1 SGHTS and CDR2 YDEGEE. The V gene lost 0 bases and the J gene lost 4 bases, with 14 bases spanning the gap. This CDR3 spans 16 amino acids. CDR3 coding DNA: TGTGCCAGCAGCTTGGGGACAGCCACTACCGGAAACACCATATATTTT. Residues: CASSLGTATTGNTIYF.

The V and J genes are TRBV18 and TRBJ1-1; 12 nucleotides align to TRBD1. V was clipped by 2 bases and J by 3 bases; unmatched bases: 1. CDR1 and CDR2 from the germline V gene are KGHSH and LQKENI. This CDR3 has 15 residues. The CDR3, as DNA: TGTGCCAGCTCACCAAGGGACAGGGGGCACACTGAAGCTTTCTTT. As protein: CASSPRDRGHTEAFF.

The V and J genes are TRBV19 and TRBJ1-5; TRBD1 matches at 10 bases. V gave up 5 bases and J gave up 6 bases; unmatched junction bases: 13. Per germline, CDR1 LNHDA and CDR2 SQIVND (reference sequence). CDR3 length: 17 amino acids. The CDR3 loop reads CASSPRGDRGLGQPQHF. The CDR3 DNA is TGTGCCAGTAGTCCCCGGGGGGACAGGGGCTTAGGTCAGCCCCAGCATTTT.

The chain has TRBV5-1 and TRBJ2-2, with TRBD2 matching over 13 bases. V trimming: 5 bases; J trimming: 5 bases; junction bases outside the gene matches: 9. CDR3 size: 17 residues. The V gene's germline CDR1 is SGHRS and CDR2 YFSETQ. The CDR3 is CASRATSGGAPTGELFF. The CDR3 nucleotides are TGCGCCAGCAGAGCTACTAGCGGGGGGGCCCCGACCGGGGAGCTGTTTTTT.

The chain links TRBV7-3 to TRBJ2-7, with D perhaps TRBD2 (5 bases). The CDR3 is 15 amino acids. Germline V lookup: CDR1 SGHTA, CDR2 FQGTGA. V lost 1 base and J 0 bases, leaving 10 bases between the germline ends. CDR3 in DNA: TGTGCCAGCAGCTTAAGAGGTGGAGGCTCCTACGAGCAGTACTTC. This sequence encodes CASSLRGGGSYEQYF.

V is TRBV4-2 and J is TRBJ1-2; possible D gene TRBD1, 6 bases. Germline V gives CDR1 LGHNA, CDR2 YNFKEQ. This CDR3 is built from 14 residues. Trimming stripped 1 base from V and 8 bases from J, with 14 bases between. The CDR3: CASSQGAGGAGYTF. The DNA for the CDR3 is TGTGCCAGCAGCCAAGGGGCGGGGGGCGCAGGCTACACCTTC.

The V call is TRBV6-1, the J call TRBJ2-5; 14 bases are a match to TRBD2. The CDR3 is made up of 18 amino acids. The V gene end was trimmed by 3 bases and the J gene end by 4 bases; junction bases not matched to a gene: 10. Germline CDR1 reads MNHNS; CDR2 reads SASEGT. The CDR3 is CASSESPSGTSGGETQYF. The CDR3 coding sequence is TGTGCCAGCAGTGAGTCGCCGTCCGGGACTAGCGGGGGAGAGACCCAGTACTTC.

V and J are TRBV18 and TRBJ2-7, with a weak D call TRBD2 (6 bases). Germline V CDR1 and CDR2: KGHSH, LQKENI. Trimming removed 3 bases from V and 5 bases from J, with 11 bases in between. The CDR3 consists of 13 residues. CDR3 amino acids: CASSPTSSNEQYF. The DNA for the CDR3 is TGTGCCAGCTCACCGACTAGTAGCAACGAGCAGTACTTC.

The genes are TRBV9 and TRBJ2-1; D is unclear. The CDR3 extends over 13 amino acids. In germline, CDR1 is SGDLS, CDR2 YYNGEE. V dropped 3 bases and J dropped 8 bases, with 12 bases sitting between them. CDR3 in DNA: TGTGCCAGCAGCGCATCCGGTCGCGATGAGCAGTTCTTC. Translating it yields CASSASGRDEQFF.

The gene calls are TRBV29-1 and TRBJ2-1, with a weak D call TRBD2 (5 bases). Germline values: CDR1 SQVTM, CDR2 ANQGSEA. Between the trimmed V and J ends, which lost 4 bases and 0 bases, there was a span of 16 bases. The CDR3 contains 16 residues. For the CDR3, the DNA is TGCAGCGTTGTAGGTCGGGGTGTGAGCTCCTACAATGAGCAGTTCTTC. Amino acid sequence: CSVVGRGVSSYNEQFF.

This clone was counted between two and nine times. The chain employs TRBV28 and TRBJ2-7; the D is unclear. CDR3 length equals 16 residues. Trimming shortened V by 6 bases and J by 7 bases, and 25 bases separated the two germline ends. Germline CDR1 reads MDHEN; CDR2 reads SYDVKM. The CDR3 region has the DNA TGTGCCAGCAGCTCCTTTCGAGAGGAGACCTTCGAGGAGCAGTACTTC. Translating it yields CASSSFREETFEEQYF.

This clone was seen a few times. The genes are TRBV6-1 and TRBJ2-1; D is undetermined. The CDR3 length is 13 residues. Germline assignment: CDR1 MNHNS and CDR2 SASEGT. Trimming shortened V by 3 bases and J by 7 bases, and 10 bases separated the two germline ends. This CDR3 reads CASSDELSNEQFF. The CDR3 DNA reads TGTGCCAGCAGTGATGAACTTTCTAATGAGCAGTTCTTC.

The rearrangement joins TRBV14 to TRBJ2-2; no clear D. This CDR3 contains 13 residues. The V and J ends lost 2 bases and 4 bases respectively, with 5 bases between them. Per germline, CDR1 SGHDN and CDR2 FVKESK. CDR3 residues: CASSQSRTGELFF. The CDR3 DNA reads TGTGCCAGCAGCCAATCTCGCACCGGGGAGCTGTTTTTT.

The chain is built from TRBV5-1 and TRBJ2-7; 9 positions agree with TRBD1. CDR1 and CDR2 from the germline V gene are SGHRS and YFSETQ. CDR3 length: 13 amino acids. Trimming took 6 bases from V and 5 from J; bases not matched to a gene: 6. CDR3 in DNA: TGCGCCAGCAACCCGGGACAGGGAGACGAGCAGTACTTC. Translation: CASNPGQGDEQYF.

The rearrangement joins TRBV29-1 to TRBJ2-7; perhaps TRBD2 as D (6 bases). V was shortened by 3 bases and J by 6 bases, with 12 bases between the two germline ends. CDR1 and CDR2 from the germline V gene are SQVTM and ANQGSEA. The CDR3 covers 12 residues. The CDR3 sequence is CSVDRLGSEQYF. CDR3 nucleotide sequence: TGCAGCGTTGACAGACTAGGAAGCGAGCAGTACTTC.

The rearrangement joins TRBV5-8 to TRBJ1-2; D is uncertain. The length of the CDR3 is 14 residues. The ends were cut back, 0 bases at V and 4 bases at J, with 10 bases in the middle. Germline V gives CDR1 SGHTS, CDR2 YDEGEE. CDR3 protein: CASSLGYKSYGYTF. CDR3 bases: TGTGCCAGCAGCTTGGGTTACAAATCCTATGGCTACACCTTC.

The chain combines TRBV6-4 with TRBJ1-2, with 7 bases matching TRBD1. V gave up 3 bases and J gave up 6 bases; unmatched junction bases: 7. The CDR3 contains 14 residues. Germline V gene lookup returns CDR1 MRHNA and CDR2 SNTAGT. Here the CDR3 reads CASSEETGMDGYTF. The CDR3 coding sequence is TGTGCCAGCAGTGAAGAGACAGGGATGGATGGCTACACCTTC.

The chain is built from TRBV14 and TRBJ1-1; TRBD1 might be the D (5 bases). V gave up 1 base and J gave up 1 base, with 13 bases separating them. The germline gives CDR1 SGHDN, CDR2 FVKESK. This CDR3 has 16 amino acids. The CDR3 nucleotides are TGTGCCAGCAGCCAAGCCCAGGGAAGGGGGAACACTGAAGCTTTCTTT. Its protein is CASSQAQGRGNTEAFF.

V is TRBV9 and J is TRBJ1-1; D remains ambiguous. The CDR3 is 14 residues long. CDR1 is SGDLS and CDR2 is YYNGEE in the germline V gene. V gave up 0 bases and J gave up 1 base, with 7 bases separating them. CDR3 sequence (DNA): TGTGCCAGCAGCGTAGATCACGGGAACACTGAAGCTTTCTTT. Translated, it gives CASSVDHGNTEAFF. The whole variable domain, remainder taken from reference TRBV9 and TRBJ1-1, is DSGVTQTPKHLITATGQRVTLRCSPRSGDLSVYWYQQSLDQGLQFLIQYYNGEERAKGNILERFSAQQFPDLHSELNLSSLELGDSALYFCASSVDHGNTEAFFGQGTRLTVV.

The chain has TRBV29-1 and TRBJ2-3; D might be TRBD2 (6 bases). V was pared by 6 bases and J by 2 bases, with 9 bases between. This CDR3 is built from 12 residues. The germline V gene has CDR1 SQVTM and CDR2 ANQGSEA. This CDR3 is CSVSGDTDTQYF. The CDR3 DNA is TGCAGCGTATCGGGAGACACAGATACGCAGTATTTT.

J is TRBJ2-1 and V is TRBV29-1; D may be TRBD1 (6 bases). The CDR3 extends over 13 amino acids. Trimming took 5 bases from V and 4 from J, leaving 12 bases between them. In germline, CDR1 is SQVTM, CDR2 ANQGSEA. The CDR3 loop reads CSVTGTLYNEQFF. The CDR3 DNA is TGCAGCGTTACCGGGACACTTTACAATGAGCAGTTCTTC.